What follows describes a single T cell receptor beta chain. Antigen specificity is unknown. Clones were read by immunoSEQ multiplex PCR, and TCRdb kept only the in-frame ones, dropping some. Of about 120,000 clones listed, around 90% are singletons. Trimming removed 4 bases from V and 2 bases from J; junction bases left unmatched: 8. The CDR3 spans 16 residues. CDR1 is MNHEY and CDR2 is SVGAGI in the germline V gene. The data were obtained in a study of T cell responses to AZD1222 COVID-19 vaccine. Study-wide results and limits: Nearly half of unique spike-specific TCRs reportedly avoided B.1.351 and B.1.1.7 mutated regions.

The J gene is TRBJ1-3, the V gene TRBV6-5; TRBD1 matches 7 bases. The input for sequencing was peripheral blood, taken 28 days after the second AZD1222 dose. The sequence derives from an adult who received the AZD1222 COVID-19 vaccine. The CDR3 loop is CASSLTGRGTGNTIYF. CDR3 coding DNA: TGTGCCAGCAGTTTGACAGGGCGCGGCACTGGAAACACCATATATTTT.